These 25 T cell receptor beta chains came from one sample sequenced in a study of blood T cells in healthy people across ages. PCR was performed a second time for roughly 6 to 12 cycles using a sample-barcoded 5' primer and a J-beta primer mix. TCRdb passed the 5' RACE reads through MiXCR, listing each CDR3 protein once. The table has 850,000 to 1,000,000 distinct CDR3 sequences, under 50% seen once. Specimen: blood. All receptors come from a man in his thirties or forties in good health.

This clonotype came up a few times. The chain has TRBV20-1 and TRBJ1-2; D call uncertain. V shed 4 bases and J shed 7 bases, with 13 bases lying between them. Germline lookup yields CDR1 DFQATT and CDR2 SNEGSKA (reference sequence). The CDR3 has 12 amino acids. CDR3: CSATDDVTGYTF. DNA for the CDR3: TGCAGTGCTACTGACGACGTAACTGGCTACACCTTC.

This clonotype was observed many times. This chain links TRBV7-2 with TRBJ1-2; D is unresolved. The CDR3 totals 14 residues. Looked up from germline, CDR1 is SGHTA and CDR2 is FQGNSA. V lost 2 bases and J lost 0, with 7 bases in between. In DNA form, the CDR3 reads TGTGCCAGCAGCTTAACAGCTACTAACTATGGCTACACCTTC. Its protein product is CASSLTATNYGYTF.

This clonotype was seen a few times. The chain combines TRBV7-3 with TRBJ2-3; D is ambiguous. Trimming removed 4 bases from V and 6 bases from J, with 8 bases in between. CDR1 is SGHTA, CDR2 FQGTGA, per germline. The CDR3 is 12 residues long. Here the CDR3 DNA reads TGTGCCAGCAGCTCCAGTGGCGATACGCAGTATTTT. It yields the protein CASSSSGDTQYF. The entire variable domain, with the rest obtained from reference TRBV7-3 and TRBJ2-3, is as follows: GAGVSQTPSNKVTEKGKYVELRCDPISGHTALYWYRQSLGQGPEFLIYFQGTGAADDSGLPNDRFFAVRPEGSVSTLKIQRTERGDSAVYLCASSSSGDTQYFGPGTRLTVL.

In its sample, this clonotype was seen a few times. This chain links TRBV29-1 with TRBJ2-1; 7 bases are a match to TRBD1. Germline CDR1 is SQVTM and CDR2 is ANQGSEA. V lost 7 bases, J lost 3 bases, and 12 bases stayed unmatched. The CDR3 spans 15 residues. CDR3 amino acids: CSGLRDRVGYNEQFF. CDR3 in DNA: TGCAGCGGCCTTCGTGACAGGGTTGGCTACAATGAGCAGTTCTTC.

The genes are TRBV10-3 and TRBJ2-7, with D perhaps TRBD2 (6 bases). The germline CDR1 and CDR2 sequences are ENHRY and SYGVKD. The germline V and J ends were trimmed by 4 bases and 0 bases, with 10 bases remaining between them. The CDR3 runs to 14 residues. The CDR3 nucleotides are TGTGCCATCAGTGTCCGACTAGACTCCTACGAGCAGTACTTC. The encoded protein is CAISVRLDSYEQYF.

This clonotype was picked up a small number of times. The V and J genes are TRBV20-1 and TRBJ1-2; weak D call: TRBD1 (5 bases). Germline V CDR1 and CDR2: DFQATT, SNEGSKA (reference sequence). The germline V and J ends were trimmed by 1 base and 4 bases, with 16 bases remaining between them. This CDR3 contains 15 residues. The CDR3 DNA reads TGCAGTGCTAGAGTTGGGGCAGGGATGGGCTATGGCTACACCTTC. It yields the protein CSARVGAGMGYGYTF.

This chain links TRBV4-1 with TRBJ1-2, with D unclear. Trimming left V 0 bases short and J 4 bases short, with 18 bases between. Germline values: CDR1 MGHRA, CDR2 YSYEKL. The CDR3 totals 17 residues. CDR3 sequence: CASSQEVGSATLYGYTF. The CDR3 DNA sequence: TGCGCCAGCAGCCAAGAGGTCGGGAGCGCTACCCTCTATGGCTACACCTTC.

V and J are TRBV12-3 or TRBV12-4 and TRBJ2-3; 8 bases fit TRBD2. The CDR3 has 14 amino acids. Germline trimming cut 7 bases from V and 5 bases from J; bases unmatched to any gene: 8. The CDR3 protein is CASTPGGAGDTQYF. The CDR3 coding sequence is TGTGCCAGCACTCCCGGGGGGGCCGGAGATACGCAGTATTTT.

V gene TRBV6-5 combines with J gene TRBJ2-5; D may be TRBD1 or TRBD2 (6 bases each). The CDR3 is 15 residues long. Germline CDR1 and CDR2: MNHEY and SVGAGI. V shed 2 bases and J shed 5 bases, with 15 bases lying between them. This CDR3 reads CASSYGGQILETQYF. The CDR3, as DNA: TGTGCCAGCAGTTACGGGGGGCAGATTTTGGAGACCCAGTACTTC.

The rearrangement links TRBV6-2 or TRBV6-3 to TRBJ2-7; D is possibly TRBD1 (5 bases). The CDR3 contains 13 residues. Trimming left V 6 bases short and J 3 bases short, with 12 bases between. Per the germline V gene, CDR1 is MNHEY and CDR2 is SVGEGT. CDR3 nucleotide sequence: TGTGCCAGCAGATCCAGGGAAAGCTACGAGCAGTACTTC. This translates into CASRSRESYEQYF.

V gene TRBV11-2 combines with J gene TRBJ2-7; possible D gene TRBD1, 6 bases. The CDR3 is 14 amino acids. Germline V lookup: CDR1 SGHAT, CDR2 FQNNGV. Trimming removed 5 bases from V and 3 bases from J, with 14 bases in between. In DNA form, the CDR3 reads TGTGCCAGCAGCGGATGGGACACCAGCTACGAGCAGTACTTC. This gives the protein CASSGWDTSYEQYF.

The V call is TRBV3-1, the J call TRBJ2-1, with 15 bases fitting TRBD2. This CDR3 spans 16 amino acids. Per the germline V gene, CDR1 is LGHDT and CDR2 is YNNKEL (reference sequence). Losses at the gene ends were 4 bases for V and 7 bases for J; bases not matched to a gene: 5. The CDR3 spells CASSPWTSGGANEQFF. For the CDR3, the DNA is TGTGCCAGCAGCCCCTGGACTAGCGGGGGGGCGAATGAGCAGTTCTTC.

The sample holds a few counts of this clonotype. This chain joins TRBV5-5 and TRBJ2-1; 9 bases fit TRBD1. J gave up 8 bases and V 4 bases, and 10 bases lay outside the gene matches. CDR3 length equals 15 residues. Looked up from germline, CDR1 is SGHKS and CDR2 is YYEKEE (reference sequence). CDR3 DNA: TGTGCCAGCAGCAGAGGGACAGGGTACCTGGATGAGCAGTTCTTC. This sequence encodes CASSRGTGYLDEQFF.

The chain is built from TRBV4-3 and TRBJ2-1; D is unresolved. The V and J ends lost 11 bases and 3 bases respectively, with 20 bases between them. Germline CDR1 is LGHNA and CDR2 is YSLEER. CDR3 length: 15 residues. The CDR3 DNA reads TGCGCCGGCAACCAAGATCTCCCTCTCTACAATGAGCAGTTCTTC. It translates to CAGNQDLPLYNEQFF.

V and J are TRBV4-1 and TRBJ1-2, with no clear D. Trimming shortened V by 0 bases and J by 4 bases, and 12 bases separated the two germline ends. This CDR3 comprises 15 residues. The germline CDR1 and CDR2 sequences are MGHRA and YSYEKL. The CDR3 reads CASSQDGTPGYGYTF. The CDR3 DNA reads as TGCGCCAGCAGCCAAGATGGCACGCCCGGCTATGGCTACACCTTC.

V gene TRBV6-2 or TRBV6-3 combines with J gene TRBJ2-4; D remains unclear. The CDR3 loop spans 15 amino acids. Germline loops: CDR1 MNHEY, CDR2 SVGEGT. Trimming removed 4 bases from V and 0 bases from J, with 10 bases in between. The CDR3 region has the DNA TGTGCCAGCAGTTCTCTAAGTCTAGCCAAAAACATTCAGTACTTC. This sequence encodes CASSSLSLAKNIQYF.

The J gene is TRBJ2-4, the V gene TRBV20-1, with TRBD2 matching 9 bases. The last part of the DNA fits TRBJ2-7 better; the J call may be wrong. The CDR3 contains 18 residues. In germline, CDR1 is DFQATT, CDR2 SNEGSKA (reference sequence). The CDR3 loop reads CSAYNSGSELRQVYEQYF. The CDR3 region has the DNA TGCAGTGCTTATAATAGCGGGAGCGAATTGAGACAGGTTTACGAGCAGTACTTC.

The chain joins TRBV28 to TRBJ2-7; perhaps TRBD2 as D (7 bases). V lost 6 bases and J 1 base, leaving 16 bases between the germline ends. The CDR3 has 15 residues. Germline V gene lookup returns CDR1 MDHEN and CDR2 SYDVKM. The DNA for the CDR3 is TGTGCCAGCAGCCAGACAGGCGGGGGATCCTACGAGCAGTACTTC. Translated: CASSQTGGGSYEQYF.

The chain links TRBV11-3 to TRBJ1-2, with D possibly being TRBD1 (5 bases). This CDR3 spans 14 amino acids. V was trimmed by 3 bases and J by 6 bases, leaving 14 bases between them. Germline V gives CDR1 SGHNT, CDR2 YENEEA. The DNA for the CDR3 is TGTGCCAGCAGCTTGACGAGCGGGACGGATGGCTACACCTTC. It translates to CASSLTSGTDGYTF.

Turning to this clonotype: This may stem from a read error, because a much larger clone lies one nucleotide away. The chain has TRBV5-6 and TRBJ2-7; a weak D match, TRBD1 (6 bases). Trimming shortened V by 6 bases and J by 7 bases, and 17 bases separated the two germline ends. This CDR3 spans 13 amino acids. CDR1 SGHDT and CDR2 YYEEEE come from the germline V gene. CDR3 residues: CASMGANYNEQYF. The DNA for the CDR3 is TGTGCCAGCATGGGGGCGAACTACAATGAGCAGTACTTC.

The chain recombines TRBV7-9 with TRBJ2-5, with 9 bases matching TRBD2. The tail of the sequence fits TRBJ2-7 better, so the J call may be wrong. CDR1 is SEHNR and CDR2 is FQNEAQ in the germline V gene (reference sequence). The CDR3 is 15 amino acids. The CDR3 here is CASSLGRGGPYEQYF. Here the CDR3 DNA reads TGTGCCAGCAGCTTAGGGCGGGGGGGCCCCTACGAGCAGTACTTC.

The chain uses TRBV3-1 and TRBJ2-7; the D call may be TRBD1 or TRBD2 (5 bases each). Germline lookup yields CDR1 LGHDT and CDR2 YNNKEL (reference sequence). This CDR3 spans 17 amino acids. V shed 4 bases and J shed 3 bases, with 22 bases lying between them. The CDR3, as DNA: TGTGCCAGCAGCCTCAACTCCCCCTCTGGGGGAAACTACGAGCAGTACTTC. Its translation: CASSLNSPSGGNYEQYF.

The count of this clonotype is one. The chain uses TRBV3-1 and TRBJ2-3; possibly TRBD1 for D (6 bases). Trimming took off 4 bases at V and 7 bases at J, with 9 bases between the two ends. This CDR3 is 12 amino acids long. Germline assignment: CDR1 LGHDT and CDR2 YNNKEL (reference sequence). The CDR3 DNA sequence: TGTGCCAGCAGCCCCAGGGGCTATACGCAGTATTTT. Its translation is CASSPRGYTQYF.

Only one count was recorded for this clonotype. This rearrangement joins TRBV5-6 to TRBJ2-7; no clear D. Germline V gene sequence: CDR1 SGHDT, CDR2 YYEEEE. This CDR3 contains 15 residues. V lost 1 base and J lost 3, with 14 bases in between. DNA of the CDR3: TGTGCCAGCAGCTTGAGGTTGAACGGCAGCTACGAGCAGTACTTC. Amino acid sequence: CASSLRLNGSYEQYF.

CDR3 loop: CASKSGRSDTQYF. The CDR3 DNA sequence: TGTGCCAGCAAGAGCGGGAGAAGTGATACGCAGTATTTT. The chain has TRBV6-1 and TRBJ2-3; 8 nucleotides agree with TRBD2. Germline values: CDR1 MNHNS, CDR2 SASEGT. The junction had 6 bases not matched to a gene; V was cut back by 7 bases and J by 6 bases. CDR3 length: 13 amino acids.